This record concerns one T cell receptor beta chain sequence. This sample is drawn from a study of blood T cell repertoires in COVID-19. Original processing notes: Estimation of nucleated cell counts was performed using reference gene primer amplification. Method: immunoSEQ multiplex PCR; TCRdb's copy keeps in-frame clones and lacks some. V, J and clone size were drawn from that table, and D and trimming were deduced from the DNA. The sample has 350,000 to 500,000 clones, approximately 91% seen once. In terms of age and location, participants ranged from roughly 18 to 95 years and lived in about two dozen US areas. CDR1 and CDR2 (germline): GTSNPN, SVGIG (reference sequence). J was trimmed by 7 bases and V by 2 bases; bases with no gene match: 6. This CDR3 comprises 13 residues.

The chain joins TRBV30 to TRBJ1-1; TRBD1 aligns across 8 bases. The receptor was isolated from a young woman who had been exposed to COVID-19. The material sequenced was PBMCs or T cells enriched from blood (not recorded which). CDR3 loop: CAWSRTGHDEAFF. The CDR3 coding sequence is TGTGCCTGGAGTCGGACAGGGCATGATGAAGCTTTCTTT. The variable domain in full, completed from reference TRBV30 and TRBJ1-1, reads SQTIHQWPATLVQPVGSPLSLECTVEGTSNPNLYWYRQAAGRGLQLLFYSVGIGQISSEVPQNLSASRPQDRQFILSSKKLLLSDSGFYLCAWSRTGHDEAFFGQGTRLTVV.